Presented here are 12 T cell receptor beta chains from one specimen sequenced in a study of graft-versus-host responses after intestinal transplantation. The method was immunoSEQ multiplex PCR; TCRdb's version includes in-frame clones alone and lacks a portion of them. The sample carries about 97,000 clones, about nine tenths recorded once. Their cognate antigens are unknown. The sample consisted of unstimulated CD4+ T cells sorted from spleen or lymph node cells, taken before transplant. The receptors were sampled from a human donor who was the organ donor for an intestinal transplant.

The chain carries TRBV5-4 and TRBJ1-1; D unresolved. This CDR3 spans 14 amino acids. Trimming took off 0 bases at V and 0 bases at J, with 6 bases between the two ends. The germline gives CDR1 SGHNT, CDR2 YYREEE (reference sequence). CDR3 in amino acids: CASSLGHMNTEAFF. CDR3 in DNA: TGTGCCAGCAGCTTGGGACACATGAACACTGAAGCTTTCTTT.

This chain uses TRBV7-2 with TRBJ2-7, with D possibly matching TRBD2 (6 bases). Trimming stripped 4 bases from V and 4 bases from J, with 20 bases between. The CDR3 loop spans 16 amino acids. From germline, CDR1 is SGHTA and CDR2 FQGNSA. CDR3 sequence: CASSSHRDSLNYEQYF. The CDR3, as DNA: TGTGCCAGCAGCTCTCACCGGGACTCTCTCAATTACGAGCAGTACTTC.

This sequence joins TRBV6-1 and TRBJ2-7; 7 nucleotides agree with TRBD1. CDR1 and CDR2 (germline): MNHNS, SASEGT. J gave up 2 bases and V 6 bases, and 10 bases lay outside the gene matches. This CDR3 region has 15 residues. The CDR3 nucleotides read TGTGCCAGCAGCCCCCGGGACAGTGGGACCTACGAGCAGTACTTC. This sequence encodes CASSPRDSGTYEQYF.

This chain uses TRBV28 with TRBJ2-6; TRBD2 agrees at 7 bases. The ends lost 6 bases at V and 2 bases at J; junction bases unmatched: 1. Germline V lookup: CDR1 MDHEN, CDR2 SYDVKM. CDR3 length: 14 amino acids. The CDR3 sequence: CASRGGTGANVLTF. CDR3 DNA: TGTGCCAGCAGGGGGGGGACTGGGGCCAACGTCCTGACTTTC.

CDR3 sequence (DNA): TGTGCCAGCAGTCCCGGGACAGGGGGGGCGGCAACTAATGAAAAACTGTTTTTT. As protein: CASSPGTGGAATNEKLFF. V gene TRBV2 combines with J gene TRBJ1-4; TRBD1 matches at 11 bases. From germline, CDR1 is SNHLY and CDR2 FYNNEI. Germline trimming cut 5 bases from V and 0 bases from J; bases unmatched to any gene: 8. There are 18 residues in the CDR3.

The CDR3 loop reads CASSIQPLPGLGTDTQYF. The DNA for the CDR3 is TGCGCCAGCAGCATCCAGCCCTTACCGGGACTGGGCACAGATACGCAGTATTTT. The chain is built from TRBV5-1 and TRBJ2-3; D may be TRBD2 (6 bases). The CDR3 extends over 18 amino acids. In germline, CDR1 is SGHRS, CDR2 YFSETQ. V lost 4 bases, J lost 1 base, and 22 bases lay in between.

This rearrangement joins TRBV19 to TRBJ1-1, with D uncertain. This CDR3 is built from 14 residues. Germline V gene data show CDR1 as LNHDA and CDR2 as SQIVND (reference sequence). V was cut by 3 bases and J by 8 bases, with 16 bases left in between. The CDR3 here is CASSIYGSVREAFF. CDR3 in DNA: TGTGCCAGTAGTATCTATGGTTCCGTGAGGGAAGCTTTCTTT.

This sequence joins TRBV27 and TRBJ1-1; 8 bases align to TRBD1. Germline-derived CDR1 and CDR2 are MNHEY and SMNVEV (reference sequence). V shed 3 bases and J 10 bases; nucleotides not matched to a gene: 13. The CDR3 is 15 amino acids. The CDR3 protein is CASSFHRTGLGGAFF. DNA for the CDR3: TGTGCCAGCAGTTTCCACCGGACAGGGCTAGGAGGAGCTTTCTTT.

The chain couples TRBV29-1 to TRBJ2-3, with D tentatively TRBD2 (6 bases). V was clipped by 7 bases and J by 4 bases, with 18 bases between them. The germline V gene encodes CDR1 SQVTM and CDR2 ANQGSEA. The CDR3 has 14 residues. Here the CDR3 reads CSGEPLGEADTQYF. Here the CDR3 DNA reads TGCAGCGGGGAGCCCCTGGGGGAGGCAGATACGCAGTATTTT.

A few counts support this clone. V gene TRBV19 combines with J gene TRBJ2-7; TRBD2 aligns across 12 bases. Per the germline V gene, CDR1 is LNHDA and CDR2 is SQIVND (reference sequence). CDR3 size: 13 residues. The V segment lost 6 bases and the J segment 9 bases; nucleotides outside the gene matches: 6. CDR3 sequence: CASSERLAGAQYF. In nucleotides, the CDR3 is TGTGCCAGTAGCGAACGACTAGCGGGGGCGCAGTACTTC.

CDR3 residues: CASSVEPGGFF. CDR3 coding DNA: TGTGCCAGCAGCGTAGAGCCCGGGGGGTTCTTC. The V gene is TRBV9, the J gene TRBJ2-1; weak D call: TRBD2 (6 bases). V was cut by 0 bases and J by 15 bases, with 10 bases left in between. The CDR3 is 11 residues long. Germline CDR1 is SGDLS and CDR2 is YYNGEE. Looking up the rest from reference TRBV9 and TRBJ2-1 gives the full variable domain: DSGVTQTPKHLITATGQRVTLRCSPRSGDLSVYWYQQSLDQGLQFLIQYYNGEERAKGNILERFSAQQFPDLHSELNLSSLELGDSALYFCASSVEPGGFFGPGTRLTVL.

This clone was picked up one time. This chain uses TRBV19 with TRBJ1-5; D remains ambiguous. The V end lost 3 bases, the J end lost 0 bases, and 9 bases lay between the germline ends. This CDR3 spans 15 amino acids. Germline V lookup: CDR1 LNHDA, CDR2 SQIVND (reference sequence). CDR3 DNA: TGTGCCAGTAGTATCTCAACATATAGCAATCAGCCCCAGCATTTT. Protein sequence: CASSISTYSNQPQHF.